This T cell receptor beta chain was obtained from a study of cytomegalovirus exposure and HLA in healthy donors. 13 Jbeta primers and 60 Vbeta primers were used for the PCR. The method was immunoSEQ multiplex PCR; TCRdb's version includes in-frame clones alone and lacks a portion of them. The sample holds roughly 120,000 clones, roughly two thirds seen once. V lost 3 bases, J lost 4 bases, and 12 bases lay in between. The CDR3 loop spans 14 amino acids. Germline values: CDR1 MGHDK, CDR2 SYGVNS. The sequenced material came from PBMCs. The genes are TRBV25-1 and TRBJ1-2; D not resolved. The clonotype originates from a young man in good health and CMV-seropositive. The CDR3: CASSDRWAGYGYTF. The CDR3 DNA reads as TGTGCCAGCAGTGATAGGTGGGCCGGCTATGGCTACACCTTC.